The entry below gives a single T cell receptor (beta chain) sequence along with its context. V lost 2 bases and J 2 bases, leaving 12 bases between the germline ends. Germline V gene data show CDR1 as KGHSH and CDR2 as LQKENI. This CDR3 region has 15 residues. This sample was included in a study of shared clonotypes between healthy human individuals. At a deep level, the assay was run. Method: immunoSEQ multiplex PCR; TCRdb's copy keeps in-frame clones and lacks some. The sample consists of some 500,000 clones, about 96% of them appearing once. The V gene is TRBV18, the J gene TRBJ1-1; D remains unclear. The source material was naive CD4+ T cells sorted from blood. Subset noted: CD45RA+ positively selected. This TCR came from a woman aged 30 to 39 in good health. The CDR3 coding sequence is TGTGCCAGCTCACCAGGCTATCGAGAAAACACTGAAGCTTTCTTT. Translating it yields CASSPGYRENTEAFF. The variable domain in full, completed from reference TRBV18 and TRBJ1-1, reads NAGVMQNPRHLVRRRGQEARLRCSPMKGHSHVYWYRQLPEEGLKFMVYLQKENIIDESGMPKERFSAEFPKEGPSILRIQQVVRGDSAAYFCASSPGYRENTEAFFGQGTRLTVV.